This TCR beta chain was obtained from a study of control samples from healthy donors and cancer patients. With 5 bases removed from V and 1 base from J, the gap between germline ends came to 14 bases. The CDR3 spans 15 residues. Germline V gene data show CDR1 as MGHRA and CDR2 as YSYEKL. Clones were read by immunoSEQ multiplex PCR, and TCRdb kept only the in-frame ones, dropping some. The sample yields over 85,000 clones, 85% to 90% seen once. The chain is built from TRBV4-1 and TRBJ1-1, with D unresolved. The source is a woman aged 50 to 60 with colorectal cancer. The sequenced sample was PBMCs. The CDR3 loop is CASSVGQDANTEAFF. The CDR3 DNA sequence: TGCGCCAGCAGCGTAGGTCAGGACGCGAACACTGAAGCTTTCTTT.